This T cell receptor beta chain was captured in a study of beta chain features in type 1 diabetes. Study outcomes and limitations: Healthy donors had naive, central memory and Treg TCRB repertoires that appeared less similar than those seen among patients.

Expressed TCRB transcripts were sequenced because the isolated RNA had all been reverse transcribed beforehand. Some clones are missing from TCRdb's copy, which holds only in-frame ones; the method was immunoSEQ multiplex PCR. The sample includes about half a million clones, roughly an eighth of them seen just once. The CDR3 runs to 14 residues. Germline V lookup: CDR1 SGHTA, CDR2 FQGNSA. The V and J ends lost 5 bases and 4 bases respectively, with 14 bases between them. In this sample, this clone turned up a few times. Its antigen is as yet unknown. This TCR came from a young woman in good health. The chain has TRBV7-2 and TRBJ1-2; perhaps TRBD1 as D (5 bases). Sequenced: naive CD4+ T cells from blood. CDR3 region: CASSAGQALYGYTF. The CDR3 DNA is TGTGCCAGCAGCGCAGGACAAGCACTCTATGGCTACACCTTC.